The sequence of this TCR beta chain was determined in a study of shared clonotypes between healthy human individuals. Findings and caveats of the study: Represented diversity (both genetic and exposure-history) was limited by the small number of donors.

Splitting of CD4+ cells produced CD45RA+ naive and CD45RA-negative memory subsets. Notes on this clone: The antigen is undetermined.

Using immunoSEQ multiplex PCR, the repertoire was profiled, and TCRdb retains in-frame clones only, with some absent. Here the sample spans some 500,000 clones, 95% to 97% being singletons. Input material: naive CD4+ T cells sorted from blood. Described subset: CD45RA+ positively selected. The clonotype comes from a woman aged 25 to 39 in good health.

Here the CDR3 DNA reads TGTGCCAGCAGTGAACGTAGAGTCTACGAGCAGTACTTC. It encodes CASSERRVYEQYF. This chain uses TRBV6-1 with TRBJ2-5; D not certain. The J call could be wrong; TRBJ2-7 is a better fit for the DNA end. CDR1 and CDR2 from the germline V gene are MNHNS and SASEGT. This CDR3 has 13 residues.